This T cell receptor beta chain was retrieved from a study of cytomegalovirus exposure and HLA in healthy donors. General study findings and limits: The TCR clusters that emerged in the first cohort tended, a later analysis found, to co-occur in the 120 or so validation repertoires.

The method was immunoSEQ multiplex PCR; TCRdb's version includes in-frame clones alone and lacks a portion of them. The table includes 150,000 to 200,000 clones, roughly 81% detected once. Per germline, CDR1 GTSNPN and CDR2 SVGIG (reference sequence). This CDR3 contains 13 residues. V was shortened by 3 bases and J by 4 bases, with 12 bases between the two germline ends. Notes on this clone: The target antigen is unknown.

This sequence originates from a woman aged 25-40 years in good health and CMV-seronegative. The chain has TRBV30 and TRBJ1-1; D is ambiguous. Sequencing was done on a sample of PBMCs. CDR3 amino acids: CAWSPREGTEAFF. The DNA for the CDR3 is TGTGCCTGGAGCCCAAGGGAGGGCACTGAAGCTTTCTTT.